This entry features one TCR beta chain sequence. Its antigen remains unidentified. No qualities accompany the bases; no much larger clone lies one base away. TCRbeta CDR3 regions were amplified from genomic DNA by means of the immunoSEQ Assay, a bias-controlled multiplex PCR. As for how the authors treated the data: Nucleated cell counts per sample were estimated from amplification of reference gene primers within the assay. Sequence reads were collapsed and filtered to measure the absolute abundance of every unique TCRbeta CDR3 rearrangement. For each sample, productive Simpson clonality was calculated as the square root of Simpson's diversity index across productive rearrangements. The table was pulled from immuneACCESS by TCRdb, which kept in-frame rearrangements only. Such tables lose some clones; where checked, under half of the loss comes from unresolved V genes, and the rest has no known cause. V, J and clone size reflect that table, while D and trimming were determined from the DNA. Counted in this sample were over 400,000 clones; 70% to 90% of them appeared once. The ten largest make up 7.5% to 9% of the sample.

Including the terminal cysteine and phenylalanine, the CDR3 comprises 15 residues. Only CDR3 DNA remains: 45 bases, in frame from the first base. CDR1 and CDR2 were assigned from the germline V gene (reference sequence) as SGHNT and YYREEE. Cut back by 2 bases and 1 base, the V and J ends lie 11 bases apart. At one collaborating source in Seattle, patients were enrolled during active infection and were followed longitudinally through the course of disease. The collaborating institutions used their own protocols to collect whole blood in K2EDTA tubes. For TCRbeta analysis, collaborators shipped samples as frozen whole blood, isolated PBMCs, or DNA extracted from either of those sample types. The sample belongs to a study of blood T cell repertoires in COVID-19 (dated by TCRdb to the early 2020s). Notes on the research overall: Samples covering the acute and convalescent phases of COVID-19 were provided by collaborators in the United States, Italy and Spain. The prospective study material was composed of cDNA or gDNA derived from T cells, B-cell-depleted T cells, or PBMCs. Subjects who had been exposed to COVID-19, were actively infected with it, or had recovered from it provided the deeply sampled blood TCRbeta repertoires that made up the dataset. The repertoires were released in a freely available public database meant as a resource for research on the immune response to SARS-CoV-2. Samples came from the ongoing ImmuneRACE study (first 160 participants) plus 1,254 subjects from 6 global collaborators. A de-identified subject ID, COVID-19 status, age in years and sex were almost always included in the sample metadata. HLA class I and class II types, where available, came from metadata supplied by the sample provider rather than from assay-based typing.

General findings and caveats noted by the study authors: Clinical and demographic metadata were provided uncurated, with the amount varying by source and participant.

The chain couples TRBV5-4 to TRBJ2-3, with the D gene not clear enough to name. The sequencing input was peripheral blood. The TCR originated in a woman in her forties or fifties with COVID-19, enrolled during active disease. The CDR3 reads CASSLDPGGTDTQYF. The DNA sequence is as follows: TGTGCCAGCAGCTTAGATCCCGGAGGCACAGATACGCAGTATTTT.